The entry below describes one T cell receptor (beta chain). Germline CDR1 and CDR2: SGDLS and YYNGEE. Trimming removed 3 bases from V and 1 base from J; junction bases left unmatched: 5. The CDR3 is made up of 18 amino acids. This record belongs to a study of shared T cell receptors in the human thymus. The method was immunoSEQ multiplex PCR; TCRdb's version includes in-frame clones alone and lacks a portion of them. The repertoire includes under 850,000 clones, 88% of them detected once, and roughly 0.0097% sits in the top ten. The sample also formed part of further work on human thymus T cells. That publication notes: Both thymic and peripheral blood repertoires showed apparently biased V and J usage. Related research described strongly overlapping thymic repertoires in unrelated people.

The sequence was collected from a boy younger than two with a congenital heart defect. The chain has TRBV9 and TRBJ2-3; 16 positions match TRBD2. Input material: thymocytes. CDR3: CASSAGTSGRGGTDTQYF. The CDR3 coding sequence is TGTGCCAGCAGCGCGGGGACTAGCGGGAGGGGGGGCACAGATACGCAGTATTTT.